Below, 2 T cell receptor beta chains from the same sample are listed, as sequenced in a study of regulatory T cells in long-lasting Graves disease (dated by TCRdb to about 2021). The receptor library was made with multiplex PCR. Data came from an Illumina HiSeq 4000. CDR3 regions were amplified by Arm-PCR with iRepertoire HTBI primers to construct TCR beta libraries. TCRdb handled the public reads itself, with Q25 trimming in fastp and clone calling in MiXCR, and kept productive beta chains. Identical CDR3 proteins give one entry, which carries the most common genes and DNA. The sample contains 400,000 to 650,000 distinct CDR3 sequences, about 16% of them found a single time. The biggest ten clones account for 25% of the sample. In light of the paper, this sample's time point label describes: newly diagnosed GD, antithyroid drugs for less than 3 months. For both TCR sequencing and RNA sequencing, RNA was extracted from PBMCs using TRIzol.

The data were also submitted as part of a second study, on T cells in Graves' hyperthyroidism and ophthalmopathy.

Sequenced here: peripheral blood mononuclear cells (PBMCs), sampled at new diagnosis, from a patient treated with antithyroid drugs. These receptors were taken from a woman in her forties or fifties with Graves disease. Donor details come from another sample of the same person, matched by shared clones.

As concerns this clonotype: One base separates it from a far larger clone, so it is likely a read error. The V gene is TRBV6-1, the J gene TRBJ2-7; 10 bases line up with TRBD1. The CDR3 runs 15 residues. The germline V gene has CDR1 MNHNS and CDR2 SASEGT. V trimming: 6 bases; J trimming: 3 bases; junction bases outside the gene matches: 8. The CDR3 region is CASSSGTGVGYEQYF. The CDR3 bases are TGTGCCAGCAGCTCCGGGACAGGGGTGGGCTACGAGCAGTACTTC.

There are a few counts of this clonotype. The chain couples TRBV12-3 or TRBV12-4 to TRBJ2-2; D unclear. The CDR3 is 16 residues long. The V and J ends lost 6 bases and 8 bases respectively, with 22 bases between them. The DNA for the CDR3 is TGTGCCAGCAGCCTTGGCGGCTTGTACGGTCCGGGGGAGCTGTTTTTT. Its protein is CASSLGGLYGPGELFF.